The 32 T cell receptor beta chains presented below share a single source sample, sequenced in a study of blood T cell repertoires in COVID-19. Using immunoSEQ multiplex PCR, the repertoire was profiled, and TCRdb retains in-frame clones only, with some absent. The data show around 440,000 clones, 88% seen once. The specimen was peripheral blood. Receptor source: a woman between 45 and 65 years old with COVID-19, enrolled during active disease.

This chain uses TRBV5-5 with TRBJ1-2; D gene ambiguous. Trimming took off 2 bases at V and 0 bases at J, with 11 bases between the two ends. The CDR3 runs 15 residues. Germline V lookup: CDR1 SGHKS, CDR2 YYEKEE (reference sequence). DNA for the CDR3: TGTGCCAGCAGCTTTCACTCCTGGTCTAACTATGGCTACACCTTC. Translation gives CASSFHSWSNYGYTF.

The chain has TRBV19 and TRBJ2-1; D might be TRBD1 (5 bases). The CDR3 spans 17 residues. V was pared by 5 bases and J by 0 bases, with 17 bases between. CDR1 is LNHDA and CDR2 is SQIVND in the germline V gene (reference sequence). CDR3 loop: CASSPHRQRFSYNEQFF. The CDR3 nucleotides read TGTGCCAGTAGTCCCCACCGACAGCGATTCTCCTACAATGAGCAGTTCTTC.

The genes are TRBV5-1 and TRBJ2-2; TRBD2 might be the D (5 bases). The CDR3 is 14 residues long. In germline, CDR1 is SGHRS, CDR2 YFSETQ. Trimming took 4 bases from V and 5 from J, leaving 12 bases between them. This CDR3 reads CASSPNTRTGELFF. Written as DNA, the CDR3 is TGCGCCAGCAGCCCAAATACTAGGACCGGGGAGCTGTTTTTT.

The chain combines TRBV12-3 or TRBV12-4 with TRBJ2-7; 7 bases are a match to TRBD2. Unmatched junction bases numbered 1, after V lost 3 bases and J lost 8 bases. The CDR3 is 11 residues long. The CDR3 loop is CASSFGGKQYF. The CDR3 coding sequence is TGTGCCAGCAGTTTCGGGGGGAAGCAGTACTTC.

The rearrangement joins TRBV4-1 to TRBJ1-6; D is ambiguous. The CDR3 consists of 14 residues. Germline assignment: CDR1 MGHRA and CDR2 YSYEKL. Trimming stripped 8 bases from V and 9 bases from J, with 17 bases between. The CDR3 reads CASVPVHRRSPLHF. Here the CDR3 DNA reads TGCGCCAGCGTCCCGGTTCACAGACGTTCACCCCTCCACTTT.

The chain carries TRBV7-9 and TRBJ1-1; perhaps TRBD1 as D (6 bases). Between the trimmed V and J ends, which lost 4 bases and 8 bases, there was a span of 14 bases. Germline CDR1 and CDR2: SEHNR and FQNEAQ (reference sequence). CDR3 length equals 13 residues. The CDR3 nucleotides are TGTGCCAGCAGCTCCCTTTGGGGGACAGAAGCTTTCTTT. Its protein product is CASSSLWGTEAFF.

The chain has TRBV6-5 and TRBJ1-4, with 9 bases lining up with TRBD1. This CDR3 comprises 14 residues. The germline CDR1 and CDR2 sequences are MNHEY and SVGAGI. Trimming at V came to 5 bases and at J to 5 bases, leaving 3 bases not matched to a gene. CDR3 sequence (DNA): TGTGCCAGCAGTACAGGGGGCTTAAATGAAAAACTGTTTTTT. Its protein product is CASSTGGLNEKLFF.

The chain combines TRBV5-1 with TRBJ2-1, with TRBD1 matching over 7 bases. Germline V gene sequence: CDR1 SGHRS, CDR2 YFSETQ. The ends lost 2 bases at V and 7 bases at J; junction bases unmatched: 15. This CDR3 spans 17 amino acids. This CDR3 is CASSFDSPSGGRNEQFF. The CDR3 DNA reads TGCGCCAGCAGCTTCGATTCTCCGTCAGGGGGAAGGAATGAGCAGTTCTTC.

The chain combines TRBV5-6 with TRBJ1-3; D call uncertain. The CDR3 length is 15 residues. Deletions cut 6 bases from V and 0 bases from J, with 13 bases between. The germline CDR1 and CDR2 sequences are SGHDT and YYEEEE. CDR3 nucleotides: TGTGCCAGCAAACGGGGTCCAATCTCTGGAAACACCATATATTTT. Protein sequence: CASKRGPISGNTIYF.

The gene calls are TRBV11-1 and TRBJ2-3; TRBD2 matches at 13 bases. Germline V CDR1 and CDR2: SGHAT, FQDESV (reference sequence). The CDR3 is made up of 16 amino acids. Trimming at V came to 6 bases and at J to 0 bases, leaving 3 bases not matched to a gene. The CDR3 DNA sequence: TGTGCCAGCAGGGGGACTAGCGGGACTAGCACAGATACGCAGTATTTT. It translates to CASRGTSGTSTDTQYF.

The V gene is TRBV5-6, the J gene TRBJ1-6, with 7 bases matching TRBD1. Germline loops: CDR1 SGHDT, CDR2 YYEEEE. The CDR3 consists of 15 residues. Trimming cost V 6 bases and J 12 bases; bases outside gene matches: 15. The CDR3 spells CASTLSEGALGPLHF. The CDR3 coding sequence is TGTGCCAGCACTCTTTCGGAGGGGGCCCTTGGACCCCTCCACTTT.

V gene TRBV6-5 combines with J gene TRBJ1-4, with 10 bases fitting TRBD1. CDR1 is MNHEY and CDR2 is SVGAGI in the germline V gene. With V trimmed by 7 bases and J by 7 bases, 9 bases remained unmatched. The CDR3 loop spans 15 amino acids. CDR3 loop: CASNRAGQGSEKLFF. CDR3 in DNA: TGTGCCAGCAATCGGGCGGGACAGGGGAGTGAAAAACTGTTTTTT.

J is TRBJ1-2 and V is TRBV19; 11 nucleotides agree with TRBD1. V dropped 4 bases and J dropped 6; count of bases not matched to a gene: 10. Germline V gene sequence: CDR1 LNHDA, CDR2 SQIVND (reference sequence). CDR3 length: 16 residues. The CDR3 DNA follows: TGTGCCAGTAGTAGGCGAGGACAGGGGGCGACGGATGGCTACACCTTC. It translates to CASSRRGQGATDGYTF.

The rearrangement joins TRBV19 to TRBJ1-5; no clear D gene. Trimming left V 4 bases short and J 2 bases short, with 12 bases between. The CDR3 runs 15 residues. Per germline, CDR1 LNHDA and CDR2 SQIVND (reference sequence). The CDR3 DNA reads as TGTGCCAGTAGTAAGGTCGAGGTGGGCAATCAGCCCCAGCATTTT. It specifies CASSKVEVGNQPQHF.

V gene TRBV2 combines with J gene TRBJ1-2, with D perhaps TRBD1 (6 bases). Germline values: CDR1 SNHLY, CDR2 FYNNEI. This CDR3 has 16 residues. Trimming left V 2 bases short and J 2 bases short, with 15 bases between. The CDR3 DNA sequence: TGTGCCAGCAGTGAACTGGGGGGGGCAACCAACTATGGCTACACCTTC. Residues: CASSELGGATNYGYTF. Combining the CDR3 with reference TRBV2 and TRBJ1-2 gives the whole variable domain EPEVTQTPSHQVTQMGQEVILRCVPISNHLYFYWYRQILGQKVEFLVSFYNNEISEKSEIFDDQFSVERPDGSNFTLKIRSTKLEDSAMYFCASSELGGATNYGYTFGSGTRLTVV.

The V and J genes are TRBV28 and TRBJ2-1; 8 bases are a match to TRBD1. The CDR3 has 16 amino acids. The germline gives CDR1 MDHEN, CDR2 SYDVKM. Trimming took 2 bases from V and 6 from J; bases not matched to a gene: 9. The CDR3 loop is CASSLPGQGTTNEQFF. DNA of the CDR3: TGTGCCAGCAGTTTACCTGGACAGGGTACGACCAATGAGCAGTTCTTC.

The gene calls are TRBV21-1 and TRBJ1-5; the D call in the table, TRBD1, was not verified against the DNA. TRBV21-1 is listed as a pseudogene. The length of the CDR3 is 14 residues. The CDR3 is CASSIQGPHQPQHF. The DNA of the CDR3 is TGTGCCAGCAGTATACAGGGGCCTCATCAGCCCCAGCATTTT.

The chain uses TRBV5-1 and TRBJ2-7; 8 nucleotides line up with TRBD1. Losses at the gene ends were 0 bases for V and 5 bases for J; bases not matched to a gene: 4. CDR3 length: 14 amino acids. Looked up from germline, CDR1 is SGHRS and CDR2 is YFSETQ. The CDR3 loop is CASSLVGTGDEQYF. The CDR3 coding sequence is TGCGCCAGCAGCTTGGTAGGGACAGGCGACGAGCAGTACTTC.

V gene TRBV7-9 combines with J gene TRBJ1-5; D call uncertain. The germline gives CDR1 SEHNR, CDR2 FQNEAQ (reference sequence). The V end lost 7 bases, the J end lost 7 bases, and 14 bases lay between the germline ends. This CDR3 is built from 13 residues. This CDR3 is CASTAGFHQPQHF. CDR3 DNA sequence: TGTGCCAGCACCGCAGGTTTTCACCAGCCCCAGCATTTT.

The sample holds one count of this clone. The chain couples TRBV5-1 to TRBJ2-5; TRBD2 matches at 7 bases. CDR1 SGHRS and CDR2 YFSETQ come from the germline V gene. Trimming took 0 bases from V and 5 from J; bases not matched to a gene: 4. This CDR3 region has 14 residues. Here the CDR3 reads CASSLGTSRETQYF. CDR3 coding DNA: TGCGCCAGCAGCTTGGGGACTAGTCGGGAGACCCAGTACTTC.

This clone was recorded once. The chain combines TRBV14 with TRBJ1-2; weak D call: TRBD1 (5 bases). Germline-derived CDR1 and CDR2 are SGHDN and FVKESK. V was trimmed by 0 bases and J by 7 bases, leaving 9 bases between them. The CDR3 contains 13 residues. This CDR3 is CASSQDRRGGYTF. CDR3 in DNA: TGTGCCAGCAGCCAAGATCGAAGGGGTGGCTACACCTTC. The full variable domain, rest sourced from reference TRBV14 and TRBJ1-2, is EAGVTQFPSHSVIEKGQTVTLRCDPISGHDNLYWYRRVMGKEIKFLLHFVKESKQDESGMPNNRFLAERTGGTYSTLKVQPAELEDSGVYFCASSQDRRGGYTFGSGTRLTVV.

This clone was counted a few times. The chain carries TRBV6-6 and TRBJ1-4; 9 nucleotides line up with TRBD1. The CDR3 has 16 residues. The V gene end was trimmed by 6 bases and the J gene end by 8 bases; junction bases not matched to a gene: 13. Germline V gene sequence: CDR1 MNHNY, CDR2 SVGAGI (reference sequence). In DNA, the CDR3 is TGTGCCAGCAGCCCCCGATTGACAGGGGGTGGAGAAAAACTGTTTTTT. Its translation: CASSPRLTGGGEKLFF.

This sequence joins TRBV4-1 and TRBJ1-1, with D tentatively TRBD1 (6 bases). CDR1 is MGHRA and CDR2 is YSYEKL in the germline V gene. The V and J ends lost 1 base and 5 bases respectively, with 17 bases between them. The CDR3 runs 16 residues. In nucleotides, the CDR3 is TGCGCCAGCAGCCAAGTCCCGCCGACAGGAACTACTGAAGCTTTCTTT. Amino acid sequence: CASSQVPPTGTTEAFF.

The DNA for the CDR3 is TGTGCCAGCACCCGGGACAGCTCGTATGGCTACACCTTC. Translation: CASTRDSSYGYTF. J is TRBJ1-2 and V is TRBV6-5, with 7 bases aligning to TRBD1. V dropped 7 bases and J dropped 5; count of bases not matched to a gene: 7. Germline CDR1 MNHEY, CDR2 SVGAGI. The length of the CDR3 is 13 residues.

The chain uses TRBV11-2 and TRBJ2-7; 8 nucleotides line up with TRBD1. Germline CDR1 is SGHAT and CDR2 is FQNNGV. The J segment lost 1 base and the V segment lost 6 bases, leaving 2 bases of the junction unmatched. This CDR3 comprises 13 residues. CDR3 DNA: TGTGCCAGCAGAAGGACAGGGTCCTACGAGCAGTACTTC. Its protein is CASRRTGSYEQYF.

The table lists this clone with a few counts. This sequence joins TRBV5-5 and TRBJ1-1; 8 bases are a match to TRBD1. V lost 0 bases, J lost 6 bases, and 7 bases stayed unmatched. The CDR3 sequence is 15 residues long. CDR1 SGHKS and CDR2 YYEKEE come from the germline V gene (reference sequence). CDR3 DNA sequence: TGTGCCAGCAGCTTGGGATCAACAGGGGGGCCTGAAGCTTTCTTT. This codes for CASSLGSTGGPEAFF.

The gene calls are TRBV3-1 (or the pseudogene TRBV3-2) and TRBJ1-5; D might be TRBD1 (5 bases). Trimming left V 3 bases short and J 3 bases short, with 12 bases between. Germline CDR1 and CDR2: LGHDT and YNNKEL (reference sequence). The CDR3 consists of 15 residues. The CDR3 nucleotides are TGTGCCAGCAGCCACGGTGGGGACTACAATCAGCCCCAGCATTTT. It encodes CASSHGGDYNQPQHF.

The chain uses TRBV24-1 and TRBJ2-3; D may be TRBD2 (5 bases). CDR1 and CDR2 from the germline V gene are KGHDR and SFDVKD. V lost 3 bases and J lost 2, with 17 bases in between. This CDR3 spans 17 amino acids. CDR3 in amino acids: CATSDPAGGPSTDTQYF. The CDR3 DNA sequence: TGTGCCACCAGTGATCCCGCCGGAGGTCCTTCCACAGATACGCAGTATTTT.

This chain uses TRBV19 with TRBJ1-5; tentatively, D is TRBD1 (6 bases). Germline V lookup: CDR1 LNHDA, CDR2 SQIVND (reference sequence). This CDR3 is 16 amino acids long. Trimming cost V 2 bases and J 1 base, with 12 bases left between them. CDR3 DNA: TGTGCCAGTAGTATATTGGACAGACAGAGCAATCAGCCCCAGCATTTT. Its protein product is CASSILDRQSNQPQHF. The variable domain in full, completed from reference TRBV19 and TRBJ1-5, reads DGGITQSPKYLFRKEGQNVTLSCEQNLNHDAMYWYRQDPGQGLRLIYYSQIVNDFQKGDIAEGYSVSREKKESFPLTVTSAQKNPTAFYLCASSILDRQSNQPQHFGDGTRLSIL.

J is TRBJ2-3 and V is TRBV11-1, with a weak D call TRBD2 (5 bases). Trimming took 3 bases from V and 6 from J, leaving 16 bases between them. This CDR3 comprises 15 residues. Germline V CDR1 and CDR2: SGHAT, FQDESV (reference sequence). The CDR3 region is CASSLVASRVDTQYF. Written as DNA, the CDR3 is TGTGCCAGCAGCTTGGTCGCCTCGAGGGTGGATACGCAGTATTTT.

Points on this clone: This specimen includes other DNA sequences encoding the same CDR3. In DNA, the CDR3 is TGTGCCAGCAGTAGGACAGGCAGGGACTATGGCTACACCTTC. It codes for CASSRTGRDYGYTF. This chain joins TRBV27 and TRBJ1-2; 7 bases map to TRBD1. Germline lookup yields CDR1 MNHEY and CDR2 SMNVEV (reference sequence). The CDR3 is made up of 14 amino acids. V gave up 5 bases and J gave up 3 bases; unmatched junction bases: 6.

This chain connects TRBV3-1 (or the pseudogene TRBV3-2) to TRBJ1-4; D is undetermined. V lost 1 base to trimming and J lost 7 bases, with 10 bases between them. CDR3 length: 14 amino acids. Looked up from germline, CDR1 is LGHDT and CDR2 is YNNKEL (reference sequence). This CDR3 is CASSQVLRGEKLFF. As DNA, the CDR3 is TGTGCCAGCAGCCAAGTGCTCCGGGGTGAAAAACTGTTTTTT.